This TCR beta chain came from a study of spatial heterogeneity in lung cancer. The time point was: sample taken at primary tumor resection. The donors were approximately 70 patients with non-small cell lung cancer that was early-stage and untreated. The sequenced material consisted of unsorted whole RNA from tumor, nontumor lung or frozen PBMC. Worth noting for this clonotype: Its antigen is unidentified.

TCRdb passed the 5' RACE reads through MiXCR, listing each CDR3 protein once. This sample has a few thousand distinct CDR3 sequences, with roughly 3% found just once. Study results and caveats: Tumors with more nonsynonymous mutations had more expanded intratumoral alpha and beta TCRs.

The CDR3 loop spans 14 amino acids. The V and J ends lost 3 bases and 3 bases respectively, with 11 bases between them. In germline, CDR1 is WNHNN, CDR2 SYGVQD (reference sequence). Sample: lung tumor tissue, taken at surgery. The chain couples TRBV10-1 to TRBJ2-5, with D possibly TRBD1 on 6 matching bases. This receptor was obtained from a male donor with early-stage non-small cell lung cancer. The CDR3 DNA sequence: TGCGCCAGCAGTGACCAACAGGGTAAAGAGACCCAGTACTTC. The encoded protein is CASSDQQGKETQYF.